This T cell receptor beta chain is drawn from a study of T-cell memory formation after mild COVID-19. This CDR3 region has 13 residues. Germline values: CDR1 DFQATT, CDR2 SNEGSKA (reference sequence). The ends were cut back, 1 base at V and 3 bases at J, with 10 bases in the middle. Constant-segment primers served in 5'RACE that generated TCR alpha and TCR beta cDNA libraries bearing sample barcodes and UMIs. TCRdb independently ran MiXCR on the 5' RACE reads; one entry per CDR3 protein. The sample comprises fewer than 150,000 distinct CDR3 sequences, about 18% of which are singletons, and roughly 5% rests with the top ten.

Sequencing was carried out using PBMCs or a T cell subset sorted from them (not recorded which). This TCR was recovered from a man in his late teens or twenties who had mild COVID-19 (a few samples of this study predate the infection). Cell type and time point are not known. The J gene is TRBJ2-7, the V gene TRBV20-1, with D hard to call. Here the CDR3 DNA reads TGCAGTGCTAGAGTCGGGTTGGTCTACGAGCAGTACTTC. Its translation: CSARVGLVYEQYF.